The clone carrying this T cell receptor beta chain was recorded many times. Antigen specificity is unknown. Losses at the gene ends were 6 bases for V and 8 bases for J; bases not matched to a gene: 7. Germline V gene data show CDR1 as SNHLY and CDR2 as FYNNEI. The CDR3 contains 13 residues. Template material for amplifying TCR beta CDR3 regions consisted of RNA transcripts. A first-round RT-PCR of the TCR CDR3 used the HTBI primer set. TCRdb passed the multiplex PCR reads through MiXCR, listing each CDR3 protein once. The sample includes 90,000 to 120,000 distinct CDR3 sequences, roughly 15% of them seen just once. This record comes from a study of T cells in Graves' hyperthyroidism and ophthalmopathy. Study-wide points: From stable hyperthyroidism, ophthalmopathy was separated by a 13 V-J model.

V is TRBV2 and J is TRBJ2-1; 7 positions agree with TRBD1. The sequence was collected from a woman aged 50 to 60 with Graves' hyperthyroidism. Sequencing was performed on blood. The CDR3 reads CASRNRGLDEQFF. CDR3 sequence (DNA): TGTGCCAGCAGGAACAGGGGTCTCGATGAGCAGTTCTTC. Full variable domain (remainder filled in from reference TRBV2 and TRBJ2-1): EPEVTQTPSHQVTQMGQEVILRCVPISNHLYFYWYRQILGQKVEFLVSFYNNEISEKSEIFDDQFSVERPDGSNFTLKIRSTKLEDSAMYFCASRNRGLDEQFFGPGTRLTVL.